The 32 T cell receptor beta chains below were found in one sample sequenced in a study of cytomegalovirus exposure and HLA in healthy donors. This PCR relied on a set of 60 Vbeta primers and 13 Jbeta primers. Using immunoSEQ multiplex PCR, the repertoire was profiled, and TCRdb retains in-frame clones only, with some absent. The repertoire holds 60,000 or so clones, with 77% as singletons. The sequenced sample was PBMCs. These receptors were collected from a woman aged 40 to 50 in good health and CMV-seropositive.

The chain couples TRBV5-1 to TRBJ2-7, with TRBD1 matching over 7 bases. The CDR3 consists of 15 residues. Germline V CDR1 and CDR2: SGHRS, YFSETQ. Trimming cost V 0 bases and J 4 bases; bases outside gene matches: 7. The chain's CDR3 is CASSLALGQAYEQYF. In DNA form, the CDR3 reads TGCGCCAGCAGCTTGGCCCTAGGACAGGCTTACGAGCAGTACTTC.

The sample holds a few counts of this clone. This sequence joins TRBV5-5 and TRBJ1-2, with 9 nucleotides matching TRBD1. Trimming cost V 2 bases and J 2 bases; bases outside gene matches: 7. The length of the CDR3 is 16 residues. Germline CDR1 and CDR2: SGHKS and YYEKEE (reference sequence). DNA of the CDR3: TGTGCCAGCAGCTTCGGACAGGGGAGTTCCAACTATGGCTACACCTTC. It yields the protein CASSFGQGSSNYGYTF.

The chain joins TRBV6-1 to TRBJ2-5; 10 bases agree with TRBD2. CDR1 MNHNS and CDR2 SASEGT come from the germline V gene. Germline trimming cut 2 bases from V and 6 bases from J; bases unmatched to any gene: 9. The CDR3 sequence is 16 residues long. Here the CDR3 reads CASSESVAGGGKTQYF. The CDR3 DNA follows: TGTGCCAGCAGTGAATCCGTAGCGGGGGGCGGGAAGACCCAGTACTTC.

This chain joins TRBV7-8 and TRBJ2-5, with TRBD2 matching 12 bases. CDR1 is SGHVS, CDR2 FQNEAQ, per germline. The CDR3 covers 18 residues. The junction had 13 bases not matched to a gene; V was cut back by 3 bases and J by 5 bases. The CDR3 nucleotides are TGTGCCAGCAGCTTTATATTTTCTAGCGGGGGGGCCGGGGAGACCCAGTACTTC. As protein: CASSFIFSSGGAGETQYF. Filled out from reference TRBV7-8 and TRBJ2-5, the complete variable domain reads GAGVSQSPRYKVAKRGQDVALRCDPISGHVSLFWYQQALGQGPEFLTYFQNEAQLDKSGLPSDRFFAERPEGSVSTLKIQRTQQEDSAVYLCASSFIFSSGGAGETQYFGPGTRLLVL.

The V call is TRBV18, the J call TRBJ1-1; D is unclear. The germline gives CDR1 KGHSH, CDR2 LQKENI. V was cut by 3 bases and J by 10 bases, with 21 bases left in between. The CDR3 covers 15 residues. In nucleotides, the CDR3 is TGTGCCAGCTCACCCAACCAAGAAGGGAGTAAGGGAGCTTTCTTT. Residues: CASSPNQEGSKGAFF.

The chain couples TRBV19 to TRBJ2-1; D unresolved. The CDR3 extends over 13 amino acids. Trimming cost V 4 bases and J 0 bases, with 4 bases left between them. CDR1 and CDR2 from the germline V gene are LNHDA and SQIVND (reference sequence). CDR3 sequence (DNA): TGTGCCAGTAGTACCCGCTCCTACAATGAGCAGTTCTTC. It codes for CASSTRSYNEQFF.

The chain carries TRBV18 and TRBJ1-2; possible D gene TRBD1, 6 bases. CDR1 is KGHSH and CDR2 is LQKENI in the germline V gene. V shed 1 base and J shed 5 bases, with 14 bases lying between them. The CDR3 has 15 amino acids. For the CDR3, the DNA is TGTGCCAGCTCACCACTGCCAGGGGAATCGTATGGCTACACCTTC. This sequence encodes CASSPLPGESYGYTF. The whole variable domain, filled in from reference TRBV18 and TRBJ1-2, reads NAGVMQNPRHLVRRRGQEARLRCSPMKGHSHVYWYRQLPEEGLKFMVYLQKENIIDESGMPKERFSAEFPKEGPSILRIQQVVRGDSAAYFCASSPLPGESYGYTFGSGTRLTVV.

V gene TRBV6-1 combines with J gene TRBJ1-2; no clear D. There are 13 residues in the CDR3. V lost 2 bases to trimming and J lost 7 bases, with 11 bases between them. Per the germline V gene, CDR1 is MNHNS and CDR2 is SASEGT. This chain's CDR3 is CASSEFEGFGYTF. In DNA form, the CDR3 reads TGTGCCAGCAGTGAATTCGAGGGTTTTGGCTACACCTTC.

The V and J genes are TRBV9 and TRBJ2-1; a weak D match, TRBD2 (6 bases). In germline, CDR1 is SGDLS, CDR2 YYNGEE. CDR3 length equals 15 residues. The V end was cut by 0 bases, the J end by 5 bases, with 12 bases between. This chain's CDR3 is CASSVGGADNNEQFF. The CDR3 region has the DNA TGTGCCAGCAGCGTAGGCGGGGCGGATAACAATGAGCAGTTCTTC. The full variable domain, its missing parts supplied by reference TRBV9 and TRBJ2-1, is DSGVTQTPKHLITATGQRVTLRCSPRSGDLSVYWYQQSLDQGLQFLIQYYNGEERAKGNILERFSAQQFPDLHSELNLSSLELGDSALYFCASSVGGADNNEQFFGPGTRLTVL.

The genes are TRBV6-1 and TRBJ1-2, with 8 bases identical to TRBD1. CDR3 length: 16 amino acids. The ends lost 2 bases at V and 1 base at J; junction bases unmatched: 6. CDR1 is MNHNS, CDR2 SASEGT, per germline. The CDR3 DNA reads TGTGCCAGCAGTGAATCGCGGACAGGGAATAACTATGGCTACACCTTC. This codes for CASSESRTGNNYGYTF.

This sequence joins TRBV9 and TRBJ1-3, with D uncertain. V was trimmed by 4 bases and J by 0 bases, leaving 11 bases between them. The CDR3 runs 15 residues. Per germline, CDR1 SGDLS and CDR2 YYNGEE. The CDR3 spells CASSRSGNSGNTIYF. DNA of the CDR3: TGTGCCAGCAGCCGCAGCGGCAACTCTGGAAACACCATATATTTT.

The chain uses TRBV6-6 and TRBJ1-1, with no clear D. CDR3 size: 16 residues. V shed 2 bases and J shed 8 bases, with 21 bases lying between them. Looked up from germline, CDR1 is MNHNY and CDR2 is SVGAGI (reference sequence). CDR3 loop: CASSYVAVRKSPEAFF. CDR3 nucleotide sequence: TGTGCCAGCAGTTACGTGGCGGTGCGGAAGTCTCCCGAAGCTTTCTTT.

The rearrangement links TRBV7-8 to TRBJ2-1, with 9 bases lining up with TRBD2. Trimming took 5 bases from V and 10 from J; bases not matched to a gene: 12. This CDR3 spans 15 amino acids. CDR1 and CDR2 from the germline V gene are SGHVS and FQNEAQ. The CDR3 region is CASSPLAGSLGEQFF. The CDR3 DNA follows: TGTGCCAGCAGCCCCCTAGCGGGGTCCCTCGGGGAGCAGTTCTTC.

The chain has TRBV19 and TRBJ2-2, with D unresolved. V dropped 7 bases and J dropped 1 base, with 10 bases sitting between them. The CDR3 is 14 amino acids. Per the germline V gene, CDR1 is LNHDA and CDR2 is SQIVND (reference sequence). The CDR3 region is CASKASMNTGELFF. The CDR3 region has the DNA TGTGCCAGTAAGGCTAGTATGAACACCGGGGAGCTGTTTTTT.

This clone was detected a few times. This chain joins TRBV23-1 and TRBJ2-7; TRBD1 matches at 9 bases. TRBV23-1 counts as an open reading frame of uncertain function. The CDR3 contains 14 residues. V was pared by 8 bases and J by 4 bases, with 9 bases of the junction left unmatched. The CDR3 spells CASAPGQGRYEQYF. As DNA, the CDR3 is TGCGCCAGCGCCCCGGGACAGGGTCGATACGAGCAGTACTTC.

V usage is TRBV6-4 and J usage is TRBJ2-1; 14 bases are shared with TRBD2. The V gene's germline CDR1 is MRHNA and CDR2 SNTAGT. J was trimmed by 9 bases and V by 10 bases; bases with no gene match: 20. The CDR3 loop spans 18 amino acids. Here the CDR3 reads CAILETSGGDGTTSEQFF. The CDR3 nucleotides read TGTGCCATCCTAGAGACTAGCGGGGGGGATGGAACAACAAGTGAGCAGTTCTTC.

This chain joins TRBV5-8 and TRBJ2-7; 12 nucleotides align to TRBD1. CDR1 is SGHTS and CDR2 is YDEGEE in the germline V gene. The CDR3 consists of 14 residues. The J segment lost 5 bases and the V segment lost 3 bases, leaving 3 bases of the junction unmatched. The CDR3 sequence is CASSSGTGGDEQYF. In DNA form, the CDR3 reads TGTGCCAGCAGCTCCGGGACAGGGGGCGACGAGCAGTACTTC. The full variable domain, completed using reference TRBV5-8 and TRBJ2-7, is EAGVTQSPTHLIKTRGQQATLRCSPISGHTSVYWYQQALGLGLQFLLWYDEGEERNRGNFPPRFSGRQFPNYSSELNVNALELEDSALYLCASSSGTGGDEQYFGPGTRLTVT.

The CDR3 is CASSPPQGGQPQHF. In DNA, the CDR3 is TGTGCCAGCTCACCACCACAGGGGGGCCAGCCCCAGCATTTT. This rearrangement joins TRBV18 to TRBJ1-5; 8 bases align to TRBD1. The CDR3 loop spans 14 amino acids. CDR1 is KGHSH, CDR2 LQKENI, per germline. J was trimmed by 7 bases and V by 0 bases; bases with no gene match: 2.

The chain uses TRBV7-2 and TRBJ2-3; 8 bases line up with TRBD1. The CDR3 runs 15 residues. Trimming cost V 1 base and J 5 bases; bases outside gene matches: 5. CDR1 and CDR2 (germline): SGHTA, FQGNSA. The CDR3 DNA reads as TGTGCCAGCAGCTTAGGTCAGGGGGCAGGAGATACGCAGTATTTT. Encoded protein: CASSLGQGAGDTQYF.

The chain employs TRBV19 and TRBJ1-5; D gene ambiguous. The CDR3 has 13 residues. The V and J ends lost 5 bases and 3 bases respectively, with 8 bases between them. From germline, CDR1 is LNHDA and CDR2 SQIVND (reference sequence). The CDR3 sequence: CASSQQNNQPQHF. The CDR3 DNA reads as TGTGCCAGTAGTCAACAGAACAATCAGCCCCAGCATTTT.

The chain has TRBV6-5 and TRBJ2-2; 7 bases line up with TRBD1. With V trimmed by 6 bases and J by 2 bases, 6 bases remained unmatched. The CDR3 is made up of 15 amino acids. Looked up from germline, CDR1 is MNHEY and CDR2 is SVGAGI. This chain's CDR3 is CASSLGTANTGELFF. CDR3 nucleotides: TGTGCCAGCAGCCTCGGGACAGCTAACACCGGGGAGCTGTTTTTT.

The CDR3 DNA is TGTGCCTGGAGTGTATGCAGGGGAGATTCACCCCTCCACTTT. Protein: CAWSVCRGDSPLHF. The chain combines TRBV30 with TRBJ1-6; D might be TRBD1 (6 bases). V was shortened by 0 bases and J by 8 bases, with 11 bases between the two germline ends. The CDR3 runs to 14 residues. CDR1 and CDR2 (germline): GTSNPN, SVGIG (reference sequence).

DNA for the CDR3: TGTGCCAGCAGCTTGGATATCTACTCTGGAAACACCATATATTTT. Translating it yields CASSLDIYSGNTIYF. The chain uses TRBV5-4 and TRBJ1-3, with D unresolved. This CDR3 has 15 residues. Germline CDR1 and CDR2: SGHNT and YYREEE (reference sequence). V was cut by 0 bases and J by 0 bases, with 7 bases left in between.

In its sample, this clone was seen a few times. The chain carries TRBV6-5 and TRBJ1-5; D ambiguous. The CDR3 consists of 14 residues. The V gene lost 2 bases and the J gene lost 5 bases, with 10 bases spanning the gap. CDR1 is MNHEY, CDR2 SVGAGI, per germline. This CDR3 reads CASSYRGSDQPQHF. DNA for the CDR3: TGTGCCAGCAGTTACCGTGGAAGCGATCAGCCCCAGCATTTT.

The chain carries TRBV5-4 and TRBJ1-2; TRBD1 matches 7 bases. CDR1 and CDR2 from the germline V gene are SGHNT and YYREEE (reference sequence). The CDR3 covers 15 residues. The junction had 11 bases not matched to a gene; V was cut back by 5 bases and J by 4 bases. CDR3 in amino acids: CASSGGQEPTYGYTF. In nucleotides, the CDR3 is TGTGCCAGCAGTGGTGGACAGGAGCCTACCTATGGCTACACCTTC.

CDR3 DNA sequence: TGCGCCAGCAGCCAGTTCGTACAGTTCGAGCAGTACTTC. As protein: CASSQFVQFEQYF. V usage is TRBV4-1 and J usage is TRBJ2-7; D is unresolved. Germline V gene sequence: CDR1 MGHRA, CDR2 YSYEKL. Trimming shortened V by 3 bases and J by 6 bases, and 12 bases separated the two germline ends. CDR3 length: 13 amino acids.

This chain connects TRBV30 to TRBJ1-1; 7 bases align to TRBD1. Unmatched junction bases numbered 6, after V lost 8 bases and J lost 6 bases. Germline V CDR1 and CDR2: GTSNPN, SVGIG (reference sequence). This CDR3 is 11 amino acids long. The DNA of the CDR3 is TGTGCCGGCAATCAGGGGGCTGAAGCTTTCTTT. Translating it yields CAGNQGAEAFF.

Note on this clone: The junction departs from the called germline gene at one end, perhaps through a read error. The J gene is TRBJ2-5, the V gene TRBV7-9; D not resolved. The CDR3 contains 11 residues. The V gene's germline CDR1 is SEHNR and CDR2 FQNEAQ (reference sequence). The CDR3, as DNA: TGTTCCAGCAGCTCGGAAGAGACCCAGTACTTC. Amino acids: CSSSSEETQYF.

The genes are TRBV4-1 and TRBJ2-7; D gene ambiguous. V was trimmed by 0 bases and J by 4 bases, leaving 16 bases between them. Per germline, CDR1 MGHRA and CDR2 YSYEKL. CDR3 length equals 16 residues. DNA of the CDR3: TGCGCCAGCAGCCAAGATCCGGTGTCTCGGCGGTACGAGCAGTACTTC. Translated: CASSQDPVSRRYEQYF.

The rearrangement joins TRBV5-1 to TRBJ2-7; 7 nucleotides line up with TRBD1. From germline, CDR1 is SGHRS and CDR2 YFSETQ. J gave up 1 base and V 4 bases, and 8 bases lay outside the gene matches. The CDR3 contains 15 residues. The CDR3 coding sequence is TGCGCCAGCAGCGGGAACAGGGGTAGTTCCTACGAGCAGTACTTC. Amino acids: CASSGNRGSSYEQYF. The complete variable domain, with remaining parts taken from reference TRBV5-1 and TRBJ2-7, reads KAGVTQTPRYLIKTRGQQVTLSCSPISGHRSVSWYQQTPGQGLQFLFEYFSETQRNKGNFPGRFSGRQFSNSRSEMNVSTLELGDSALYLCASSGNRGSSYEQYFGPGTRLTVT.

This clone was counted between two and nine times. The V gene is TRBV6-1, the J gene TRBJ2-5; 9 bases fit TRBD2. The germline V gene has CDR1 MNHNS and CDR2 SASEGT. Trimming took 5 bases from V and 4 from J; bases not matched to a gene: 5. The CDR3 length is 14 residues. The DNA for the CDR3 is TGTGCCAGCAGTCGCGGGGGGGGGATAGAGACCCAGTACTTC. This encodes CASSRGGGIETQYF.

This clone showed up just once. V is TRBV5-4 and J is TRBJ2-1; weak D call: TRBD1 (5 bases). The CDR3 extends over 12 amino acids. V shed 4 bases and J shed 9 bases, with 11 bases lying between them. In germline, CDR1 is SGHNT, CDR2 YYREEE (reference sequence). The DNA of the CDR3 is TGTGCCAGCAGCAAACAGGAACGTGAGCAGTTCTTC. It encodes CASSKQEREQFF.